The source of this T cell receptor (beta chain) is a study of post-analysis software for immune sequencing data. Study findings and constraints: About five TRBV segments were more frequent in patients than controls; TRBV5-6, TRBV5-1 and TRBV20-1 belonged to this group.

This clonotype was found once. What it recognizes is unknown. This CDR3 contains 18 residues. The germline gives CDR1 SGHDN, CDR2 FVKESK. J was trimmed by 8 bases and V by 2 bases; bases with no gene match: 11. Sequencing libraries made from TCR beta cDNA carried unique molecular identifiers. MiXCR, run by TCRdb on the PCR reads, gives a single entry per CDR3 protein. This table holds some 800,000 distinct CDR3 sequences, more than 45% found once. The chain uses TRBV14 and TRBJ2-1; TRBD2 matches 14 bases. Sequencing was carried out using blood. This TCR came from a girl aged 10-17 years with multiple sclerosis. This chain's CDR3 is CASSQSPGLAGASDEQFF. In DNA form, the CDR3 reads TGTGCCAGCAGCCAAAGCCCGGGACTAGCGGGAGCGTCGGATGAGCAGTTCTTC.